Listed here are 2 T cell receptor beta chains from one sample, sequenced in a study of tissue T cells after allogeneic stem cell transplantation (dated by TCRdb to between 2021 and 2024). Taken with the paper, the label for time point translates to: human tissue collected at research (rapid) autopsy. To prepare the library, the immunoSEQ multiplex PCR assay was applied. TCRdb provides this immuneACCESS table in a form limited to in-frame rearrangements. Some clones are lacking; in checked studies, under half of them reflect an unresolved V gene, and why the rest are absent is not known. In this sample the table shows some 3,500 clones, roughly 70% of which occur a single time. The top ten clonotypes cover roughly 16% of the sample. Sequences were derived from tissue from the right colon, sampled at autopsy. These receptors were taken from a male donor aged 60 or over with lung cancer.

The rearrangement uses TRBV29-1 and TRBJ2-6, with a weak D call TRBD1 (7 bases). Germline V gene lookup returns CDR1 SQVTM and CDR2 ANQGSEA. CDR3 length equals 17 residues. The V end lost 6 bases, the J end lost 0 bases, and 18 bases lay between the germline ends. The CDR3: CSVGPGGYGSGANVLTF. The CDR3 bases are TGCAGCGTGGGACCAGGGGGGTACGGCTCTGGGGCCAACGTCCTGACTTTC.

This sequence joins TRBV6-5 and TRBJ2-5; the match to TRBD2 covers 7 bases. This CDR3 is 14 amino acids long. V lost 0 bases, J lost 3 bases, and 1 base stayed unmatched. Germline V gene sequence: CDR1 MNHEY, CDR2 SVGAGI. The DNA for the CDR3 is TGTGCCAGCAGTTACTCAAGCGGGAAAGAGACCCAGTACTTC. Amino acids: CASSYSSGKETQYF.